These T cell receptor beta chains were read from a single sample in a study of blood T cells in healthy people across ages. TCRdb passed the 5' RACE reads through MiXCR, listing each CDR3 protein once. The sample has about 650,000 distinct CDR3 sequences, about a third seen once. Sequenced material: blood. These receptors all come from a woman of 80 years or more in good health. Each CDR3 is given with its conserved first and last residue. The D gene is left open where the match is weak. The size of a clone is reported for some rows only, either as once, few or many, or as a class for expanded clones.

CDR3nt: TGCGCCAGCAGCCCGAGGGGACAGAGCTCTGGAAACACCATATATTTT
CDR3aa: CASSPRGQSSGNTIYF
d_gene: TRBD1
v_gene: TRBV5-1
abundance: few
j_gene: TRBJ1-3

CDR3nt: TGTGCCAGCAGCTCTTGGGCAGGGGGGGGTTACACTGAAGCTTTCTTT
CDR3aa: CASSSWAGGGYTEAFF
d_gene: TRBD1
v_gene: TRBV6-5
abundance: few
j_gene: TRBJ1-1

CDR3nt: TGCGCCAGCAGCCACGGGGGTAAAAGCGGGAGAAACCCCTACGAGCAGTACTTC
CDR3aa: CASSHGGKSGRNPYEQYF
d_gene: TRBD2
v_gene: TRBV4-1
abundance: NA
j_gene: TRBJ2-7

CDR3nt: TGCAGTGCTAGGGGGCAGAGCACCTACGAGCAGTACTTC
CDR3aa: CSARGQSTYEQYF
d_gene: NA
v_gene: TRBV20-1
abundance: many
j_gene: TRBJ2-7

CDR3nt: TGTGCCTGGAGAATAGCGGGGGGCCAAGAGACCCAGTACTTC
CDR3aa: CAWRIAGGQETQYF
d_gene: TRBD2
v_gene: TRBV30
abundance: NA
j_gene: TRBJ2-5

CDR3nt: TGTGCCAGCAGCACCGATAGGGATACGCAGTATTTT
CDR3aa: CASSTDRDTQYF
d_gene: NA
v_gene: TRBV9
abundance: few
j_gene: TRBJ2-3

CDR3nt: TGCGCCAGCAGCCAAGTGTTGAGGTACGAGCAGTACTTC
CDR3aa: CASSQVLRYEQYF
d_gene: NA
v_gene: TRBV4-3
abundance: many
j_gene: TRBJ2-7

CDR3nt: TGTGCCAGCAGCTTAACGATAGGACTAGCGGGGGTTGACAATGAGCAGTTCTTC
CDR3aa: CASSLTIGLAGVDNEQFF
d_gene: TRBD2
v_gene: TRBV7-2
abundance: many
j_gene: TRBJ2-1

CDR3nt: TGTGCCAGCAGTTTACCCCTAGCGGGAGGATACAATGAGCAGTTCTTC
CDR3aa: CASSLPLAGGYNEQFF
d_gene: TRBD2
v_gene: TRBV28
abundance: NA
j_gene: TRBJ2-1

CDR3nt: TGTGCCAGCAGCCAAGATTGGTCCGGGGGGAACGAGCAGTACTTC
CDR3aa: CASSQDWSGGNEQYF
d_gene: TRBD2
v_gene: TRBV4-2
abundance: many
j_gene: TRBJ2-7

CDR3nt: TGTGCCAGCAGCTTAGAATACAGTCGAACAGATACGCAGTATTTT
CDR3aa: CASSLEYSRTDTQYF
d_gene: NA
v_gene: TRBV11-2
abundance: NA
j_gene: TRBJ2-3

CDR3nt: TGCAGTGCTAGAGGTCAGCGGGGGGAGACTAGCACAGATACGCAGTATTTT
CDR3aa: CSARGQRGETSTDTQYF
d_gene: TRBD2
v_gene: TRBV20-1
abundance: many
j_gene: TRBJ2-3

CDR3nt: TGCGCCAGCAGCCAAAAAAATCCCCGGGACAGGGTTACCTACGAGCAGTACTTC
CDR3aa: CASSQKNPRDRVTYEQYF
d_gene: TRBD1
v_gene: TRBV4-1
abundance: many
j_gene: TRBJ2-7

CDR3nt: TGTGCCAGCACTACCGGGACAGCGAACACTGAAGCTTTCTTT
CDR3aa: CASTTGTANTEAFF
d_gene: TRBD1
v_gene: TRBV6-1
abundance: many
j_gene: TRBJ1-1

CDR3nt: TGTGCCAGCAGCCTAGACAGGGGTGCTTACAATGAGCAGTACTTC
CDR3aa: CASSLDRGAYNEQYF
d_gene: TRBD1
v_gene: TRBV12-3/TRBV12-4
abundance: NA
j_gene: TRBJ2-5

CDR3nt: TGTGCCAGCAGTTCTAGACTAGTGGTAGATACGCAGTATTTT
CDR3aa: CASSSRLVVDTQYF
d_gene: NA
v_gene: TRBV5-4
abundance: NA
j_gene: TRBJ2-3

CDR3nt: TGTGCCAGCAGCCGCGCGGGGGGCGCCTCCTACGAGCAGTACTTC
CDR3aa: CASSRAGGASYEQYF
d_gene: TRBD2
v_gene: TRBV3-1
abundance: many
j_gene: TRBJ2-7

CDR3nt: TGTGCCAGCAGCGTAAAACAGGGTGAAGCTTTCTTT
CDR3aa: CASSVKQGEAFF
d_gene: NA
v_gene: TRBV9
abundance: few
j_gene: TRBJ1-1

CDR3nt: TGTGCCAGCAAAAGGGAGGGGTCCACCGGGGAGCTGTTTTTT
CDR3aa: CASKREGSTGELFF
d_gene: TRBD2
v_gene: TRBV12-3/TRBV12-4
abundance: few
j_gene: TRBJ2-2

CDR3nt: TGCGCCAGCAGCCAAGACTACAGCATGAACACTGAAGCTTTCTTT
CDR3aa: CASSQDYSMNTEAFF
d_gene: NA
v_gene: TRBV4-3
abundance: once
j_gene: TRBJ1-1

CDR3nt: TGCGCCAGCAGCCAAGCCCAGGGATACAATGAGCAGTTCTTC
CDR3aa: CASSQAQGYNEQFF
d_gene: NA
v_gene: TRBV4-1
abundance: many
j_gene: TRBJ2-1

CDR3nt: TGCAGCGTTGGTGGGACAGGCTCGAATGGCTACACCTTC
CDR3aa: CSVGGTGSNGYTF
d_gene: TRBD1
v_gene: TRBV29-1
abundance: few
j_gene: TRBJ1-2

CDR3nt: TGTGCCAGCAGCTCATCATTCGGCGGGGGGCAGTTCTTC
CDR3aa: CASSSSFGGGQFF
d_gene: TRBD2
v_gene: TRBV7-2
abundance: many
j_gene: TRBJ2-1

CDR3nt: TGTGCCAGCAGGATCGGGGCACCAAATTCACCCCTCCACTTT
CDR3aa: CASRIGAPNSPLHF
d_gene: NA
v_gene: TRBV5-6
abundance: few
j_gene: TRBJ1-6

CDR3nt: TGTGCCAGCAGCCCCGGACAGGGGCGGGAGACCCAGTACTTC
CDR3aa: CASSPGQGRETQYF
d_gene: TRBD1
v_gene: TRBV4-2
abundance: many
j_gene: TRBJ2-5

CDR3nt: TGTGCCAGCAGCGTAGAGGGACAGGGGGCTGAGACCCAGTACTTC
CDR3aa: CASSVEGQGAETQYF
d_gene: TRBD1
v_gene: TRBV9
abundance: many
j_gene: TRBJ2-5

CDR3nt: TGTGCCATCAGTGACCCAGGGACTGATCAGCCCCAGCATTTT
CDR3aa: CAISDPGTDQPQHF
d_gene: NA
v_gene: TRBV10-3
abundance: many
j_gene: TRBJ1-5

CDR3nt: TGTGCCAGCAGAAATCTACAGGGATCCGAGCAGTACTTC
CDR3aa: CASRNLQGSEQYF
d_gene: NA
v_gene: TRBV6-5
abundance: many
j_gene: TRBJ2-7

CDR3nt: TGCAGTGCTTCCCCCAGGGGGGGTCGGAACACTGAAGCTTTCTTT
CDR3aa: CSASPRGGRNTEAFF
d_gene: TRBD1
v_gene: TRBV20-1
abundance: NA
j_gene: TRBJ1-1

CDR3nt: TGTGCCAGCAGCTTGGCGGGGGAGGCGGGCGAGCAGTTCTTC
CDR3aa: CASSLAGEAGEQFF
d_gene: TRBD2
v_gene: TRBV7-9
abundance: NA
j_gene: TRBJ2-1

CDR3nt: TGTGCCTGGATAAGTTCTTACAGGGGGAATGGCTACACCTTC
CDR3aa: CAWISSYRGNGYTF
d_gene: TRBD1
v_gene: TRBV30
abundance: NA
j_gene: TRBJ1-2

CDR3nt: TGCGCCAGCAGCCCCGGGACAGTTAACTCTGGGGCCAACGTCCTGACTTTC
CDR3aa: CASSPGTVNSGANVLTF
d_gene: TRBD1
v_gene: TRBV5-1
abundance: many
j_gene: TRBJ2-6

CDR3nt: TGTGCCAGCAGTTTCTGGGACCGGAGGCACGAGCAGTACTTC
CDR3aa: CASSFWDRRHEQYF
d_gene: NA
v_gene: TRBV3-1
abundance: many
j_gene: TRBJ2-7

CDR3nt: TGCAGTGCCCCTGCCCCAGCGTACACCGGGGAGCTGTTTTTT
CDR3aa: CSAPAPAYTGELFF
d_gene: NA
v_gene: TRBV20-1
abundance: NA
j_gene: TRBJ2-2

CDR3nt: TGCGCCAGCAGCTTGGGAGTTATGGCTAACTATGGCTACACCTTC
CDR3aa: CASSLGVMANYGYTF
d_gene: NA
v_gene: TRBV5-1
abundance: many
j_gene: TRBJ1-2

CDR3nt: TGCAGTGCTCCAATAAGCGGGACCTCCTACGAGCAGTACTTC
CDR3aa: CSAPISGTSYEQYF
d_gene: TRBD2
v_gene: TRBV20-1
abundance: NA
j_gene: TRBJ2-7

CDR3nt: TGTGCCAGCAGTTTAGTGAAGACCGCCACCGGGGAGCTGTTTTTT
CDR3aa: CASSLVKTATGELFF
d_gene: NA
v_gene: TRBV12-3/TRBV12-4
abundance: few
j_gene: TRBJ2-2

CDR3nt: TGTGCCAGCAGTTTACCGACAGGGCGAAGCGGGGAGCTGTTTTTT
CDR3aa: CASSLPTGRSGELFF
d_gene: TRBD1
v_gene: TRBV6-2/TRBV6-3
abundance: NA
j_gene: TRBJ2-2

CDR3nt: TGCAGCGTTGGGGGGGACGCCGAAGGGACATACTACGAGCAGTACTTC
CDR3aa: CSVGGDAEGTYYEQYF
d_gene: NA
v_gene: TRBV29-1
abundance: many
j_gene: TRBJ2-7

CDR3nt: TGTGCCAGCAAGTATAGGGGGCCTAATGGCTACACCTTC
CDR3aa: CASKYRGPNGYTF
d_gene: TRBD1
v_gene: TRBV6-1
abundance: NA
j_gene: TRBJ1-2

CDR3nt: TGCGCCAGCAGCCAAGAACTCACCAGGGGACTAGCGGGGGGGCTCGACGAGCAGTACTTC
CDR3aa: CASSQELTRGLAGGLDEQYF
d_gene: TRBD2
v_gene: TRBV4-3
abundance: many
j_gene: TRBJ2-7

CDR3nt: TGTGCCAGCAGTTCCCGTGACCTCGGAAGCAATCAGCCCCAGCATTTT
CDR3aa: CASSSRDLGSNQPQHF
d_gene: NA
v_gene: TRBV2
abundance: few
j_gene: TRBJ1-5

CDR3nt: TGTGCCAGCAGCTACGCGACAGGGAACTATGGCTACACCTTC
CDR3aa: CASSYATGNYGYTF
d_gene: TRBD1
v_gene: TRBV7-2
abundance: many
j_gene: TRBJ1-2